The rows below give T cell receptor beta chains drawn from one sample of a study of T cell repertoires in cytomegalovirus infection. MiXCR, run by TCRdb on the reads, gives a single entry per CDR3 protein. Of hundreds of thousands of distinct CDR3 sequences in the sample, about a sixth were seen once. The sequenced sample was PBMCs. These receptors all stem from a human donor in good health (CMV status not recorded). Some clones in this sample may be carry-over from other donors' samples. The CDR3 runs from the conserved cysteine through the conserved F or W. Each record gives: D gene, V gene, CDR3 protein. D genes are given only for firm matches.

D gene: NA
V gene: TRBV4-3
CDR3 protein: CASSQDPMWGGETQYF

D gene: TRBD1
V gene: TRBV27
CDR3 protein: CASRPDRGREKLFF

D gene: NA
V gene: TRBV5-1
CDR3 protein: CASSLGTMMNTEAFF

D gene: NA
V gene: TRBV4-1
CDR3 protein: CASSQDAGRPNIRGNTIYF

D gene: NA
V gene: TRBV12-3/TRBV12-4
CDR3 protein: CASSLGGSIGVRELFF

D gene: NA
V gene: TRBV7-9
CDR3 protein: CASSPRQQGTQYF

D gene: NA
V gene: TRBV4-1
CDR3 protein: CASSQDGGAPNTEAFF

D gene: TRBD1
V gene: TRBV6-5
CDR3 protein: CASSRQGSSNQPQHF

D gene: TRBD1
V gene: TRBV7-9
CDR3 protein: CASSSTGTVNEKLFF

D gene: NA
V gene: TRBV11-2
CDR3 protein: CASRRTSDTGELFF

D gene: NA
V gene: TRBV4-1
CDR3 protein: CASSQEKAPGYGYTF

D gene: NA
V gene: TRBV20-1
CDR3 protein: CSAPAVQAGSPLHF

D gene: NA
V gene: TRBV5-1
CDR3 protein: CASSIIGATNEKLFF

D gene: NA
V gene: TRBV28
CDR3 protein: CASSLYNGGAFF

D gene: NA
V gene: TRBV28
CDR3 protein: CAGLANTGELFF

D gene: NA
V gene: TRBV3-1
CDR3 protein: CASSQGWGGGTEAFF

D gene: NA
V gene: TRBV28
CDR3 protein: CASSHPKGQGGWYSNQPQHF

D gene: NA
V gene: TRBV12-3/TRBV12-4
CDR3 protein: CASRKLGETEAFF

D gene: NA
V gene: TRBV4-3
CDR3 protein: CASSQWAGGSYEQYF

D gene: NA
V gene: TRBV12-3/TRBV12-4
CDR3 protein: CASSLWGSTEAFF

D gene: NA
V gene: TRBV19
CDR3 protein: CASSIGRTGETQYF

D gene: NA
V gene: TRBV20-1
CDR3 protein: CSARGQASSYNSPLHF

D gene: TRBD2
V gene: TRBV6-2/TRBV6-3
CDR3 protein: CASSYERGTYEQYF

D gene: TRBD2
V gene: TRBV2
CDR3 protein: CASSEIRGGTDTQYF

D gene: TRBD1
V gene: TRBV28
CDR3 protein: CASSLGQGKGRGTEAFF

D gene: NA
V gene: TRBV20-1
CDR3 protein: CSAGPDRGQYF

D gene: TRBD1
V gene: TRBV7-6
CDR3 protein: CASSQWTGTDEKLFF

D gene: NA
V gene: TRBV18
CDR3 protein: CASSPPSNTGELFF

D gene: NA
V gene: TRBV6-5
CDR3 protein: CASSYSSAESSGNTIYF

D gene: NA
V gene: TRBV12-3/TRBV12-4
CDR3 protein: CASSIYSSTDTQYF

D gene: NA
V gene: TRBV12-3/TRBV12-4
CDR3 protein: CASSFGGNTEAFF

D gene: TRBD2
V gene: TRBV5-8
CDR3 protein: CASSQGLAGPYNEQFF

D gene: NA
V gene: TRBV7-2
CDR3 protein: CASRREQNYGYTF

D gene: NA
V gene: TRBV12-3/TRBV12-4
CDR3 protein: CASSSGQGTTEAFF

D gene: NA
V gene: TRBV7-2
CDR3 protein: CASSLAQVFGKYMNTEAFF

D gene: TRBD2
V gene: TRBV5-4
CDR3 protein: CASSLAGTNQETQYF

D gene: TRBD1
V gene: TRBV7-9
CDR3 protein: CASMAQGATIEQYF

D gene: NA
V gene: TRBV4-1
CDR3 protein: CASSQDRGEAAKNIQYF

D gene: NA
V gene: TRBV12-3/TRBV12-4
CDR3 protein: CASSRNTDTQYF

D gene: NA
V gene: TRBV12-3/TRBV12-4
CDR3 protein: CASSLRFETQYF

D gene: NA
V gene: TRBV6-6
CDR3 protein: CASSYLGEAGNTIYF

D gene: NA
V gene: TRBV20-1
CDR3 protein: CSARPTRGGSVNEQFF